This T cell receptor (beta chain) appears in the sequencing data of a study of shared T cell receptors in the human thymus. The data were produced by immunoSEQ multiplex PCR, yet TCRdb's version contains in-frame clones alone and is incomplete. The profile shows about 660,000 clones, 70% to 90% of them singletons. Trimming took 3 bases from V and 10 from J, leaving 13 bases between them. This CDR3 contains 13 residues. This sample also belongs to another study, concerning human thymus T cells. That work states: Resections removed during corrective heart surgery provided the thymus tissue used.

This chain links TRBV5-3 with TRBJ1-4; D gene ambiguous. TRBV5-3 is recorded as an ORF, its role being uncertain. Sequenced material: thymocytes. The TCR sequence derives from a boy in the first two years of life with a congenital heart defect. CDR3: CARSSRREGKLFF. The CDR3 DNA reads TGTGCCAGAAGCTCCCGTAGGGAGGGAAAACTGTTTTTT.